This TCR beta chain was sequenced during a study of blood T cell repertoires in COVID-19. Study-level information: The study drew acute and convalescent COVID-19 samples from the United States, Italy and Spain. T cells, B-cell-depleted T cells, or PBMCs provided the cDNA or gDNA that served as material.

In the source study's methods: For nucleated cells, counts were estimated from reference gene primer amplification. The repertoire was sequenced with immunoSEQ multiplex PCR; TCRdb's copy has only in-frame clones and lacks some. That table supplies the V and J calls and clone size; D and trimming were determined from the DNA. The sample yields approximately 210,000 clones, about four fifths seen once. Per germline, CDR1 GTSNPN and CDR2 SVGIG (reference sequence). With 5 bases removed from V and 6 bases from J, the gap between germline ends came to 22 bases. CDR3 length: 15 residues. This chain links TRBV30 with TRBJ1-1; D possibly corresponds to TRBD1 (6 bases). Specimen: peripheral blood. The receptor was derived from a woman between 45 and 65 years old with active or convalescent COVID-19. CDR3 nucleotide sequence: TGTGCCTGGGCAAGTGCAAGGGGGATGAAGGCTGAAGCTTTCTTT. Residues: CAWASARGMKAEAFF.